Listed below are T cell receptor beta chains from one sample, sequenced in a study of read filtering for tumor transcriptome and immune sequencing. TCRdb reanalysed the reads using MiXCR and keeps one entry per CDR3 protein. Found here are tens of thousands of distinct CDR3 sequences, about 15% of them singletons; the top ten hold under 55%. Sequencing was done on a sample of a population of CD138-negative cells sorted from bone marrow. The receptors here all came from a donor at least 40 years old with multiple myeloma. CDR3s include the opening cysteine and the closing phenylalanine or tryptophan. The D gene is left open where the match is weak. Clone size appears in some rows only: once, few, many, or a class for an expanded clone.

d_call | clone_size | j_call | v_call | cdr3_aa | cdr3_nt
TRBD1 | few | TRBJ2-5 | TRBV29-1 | CSARRDTGGKETQYF | TGCAGCGCTCGGAGAGACACAGGGGGGAAAGAGACCCAGTACTTC
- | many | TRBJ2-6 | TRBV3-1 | CASSQVGGANVLTF | TGTGCCAGCAGCCAAGTTGGTGGGGCCAACGTCCTGACTTTC
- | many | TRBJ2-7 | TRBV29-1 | CSVEGTETYEQYF | TGCAGCGTTGAAGGGACGGAAACCTACGAGCAGTACTTC
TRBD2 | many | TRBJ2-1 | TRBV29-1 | CSGRGTSDNNEQFF | TGCAGCGGCCGCGGGACTAGCGACAACAATGAGCAGTTCTTC
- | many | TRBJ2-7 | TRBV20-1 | CSARGTRRMDEQYF | TGCAGTGCTAGAGGTACTAGAAGGATGGACGAGCAGTACTTC
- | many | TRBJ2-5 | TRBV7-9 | CASRTLPIKETQYF | TGTGCCAGCAGGACCCTTCCGATAAAAGAGACCCAGTACTTC
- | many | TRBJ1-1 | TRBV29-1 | CSARITVNTEAFF | TGCAGCGCACGAATTACGGTGAACACTGAAGCTTTCTTT
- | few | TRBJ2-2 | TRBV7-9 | CASSPRVSKNTGELFF | TGTGCCAGCAGCCCGAGGGTCTCTAAGAACACCGGGGAGCTGTTTTTT
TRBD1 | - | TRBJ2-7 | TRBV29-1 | CSVESAGTGSSYEQYF | TGCAGCGTTGAATCAGCCGGGACAGGGAGCTCCTACGAGCAGTACTTC
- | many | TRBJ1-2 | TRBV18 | CASSPPFNSLTTNYGYTF | TGTGCCAGCTCACCACCCTTTAACAGCTTAACTACCAACTATGGCTACACCTTC
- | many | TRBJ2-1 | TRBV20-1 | CSEGAVSTYNEQFF | TGCAGCGAAGGGGCCGTCTCAACCTACAATGAGCAGTTCTTC
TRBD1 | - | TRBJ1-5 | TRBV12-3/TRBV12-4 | CASNNRGYEKPQHF | TGTGCCAGCAATAACAGGGGGTACGAGAAGCCCCAGCATTTT
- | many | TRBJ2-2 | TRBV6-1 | CASSEWGHGTGELFF | TGTGCCAGCAGTGAATGGGGGCACGGCACCGGGGAGCTGTTTTTT
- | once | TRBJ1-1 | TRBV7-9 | CASSFPLGNTEAFF | TGTGCCAGCAGCTTCCCTCTAGGGAACACTGAAGCTTTCTTT
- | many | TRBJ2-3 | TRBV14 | CASSHRPRPSTDTQYF | TGTGCCAGCAGCCACCGCCCACGGCCAAGCACAGATACGCAGTATTTT
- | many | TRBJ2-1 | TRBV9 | CASIVGGIPDEQFF | TGTGCCAGCATCGTAGGAGGCATCCCCGATGAGCAGTTCTTC
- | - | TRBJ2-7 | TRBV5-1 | CASSLDVTKQYF | TGCGCCAGCAGCTTGGATGTTACTAAGCAGTACTTC
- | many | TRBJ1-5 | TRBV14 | CASSQVGPQSRPQHF | TGTGCCAGCAGCCAAGTGGGCCCTCAATCACGCCCCCAGCATTTT
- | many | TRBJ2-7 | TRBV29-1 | CSVRSGGPGYEQYF | TGCAGCGTTCGCTCTGGGGGACCCGGCTACGAGCAGTACTTC
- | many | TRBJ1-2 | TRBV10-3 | CAISKGNYGYTF | TGTGCCATCAGCAAAGGGAACTATGGCTACACCTTC
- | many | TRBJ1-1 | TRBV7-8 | CASSLRVLDTEAFF | TGTGCCAGCAGCTTACGGGTTTTGGACACTGAAGCTTTCTTT
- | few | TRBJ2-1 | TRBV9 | CASSAGSKSSYNEQFF | TGTGCCAGCAGCGCCGGGTCGAAGAGCTCCTACAATGAGCAGTTCTTC
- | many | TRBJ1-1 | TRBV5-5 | CASSPGPSFEAFF | TGTGCCAGCAGCCCGGGACCGAGTTTTGAAGCTTTCTTT
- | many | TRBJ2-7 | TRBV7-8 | CASSLHRVAEQYF | TGTGCCAGCAGCTTACACAGGGTGGCGGAGCAGTACTTC
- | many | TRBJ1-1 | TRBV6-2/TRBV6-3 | CASSYAGLNTEAFF | TGTGCCAGCAGTTACGCAGGGCTCAACACTGAAGCTTTCTTT
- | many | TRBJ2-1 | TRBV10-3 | CAISERASSYNEQFF | TGTGCCATCAGTGAGAGGGCTAGCTCCTACAATGAGCAGTTCTTC
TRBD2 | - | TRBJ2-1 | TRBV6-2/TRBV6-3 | CASRHGQGTSGSSYNEQFF | TGTGCCAGCAGGCACGGCCAGGGGACTAGCGGGAGCTCCTACAATGAGCAGTTCTTC
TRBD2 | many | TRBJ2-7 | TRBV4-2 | CASSQPVAGGGYEQYF | TGTGCCAGCAGCCAACCCGTTGCGGGAGGAGGCTACGAGCAGTACTTC
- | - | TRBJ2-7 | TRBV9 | CASSVDSTYEQYF | TGTGCCAGCAGCGTAGACTCCACCTACGAGCAGTACTTC
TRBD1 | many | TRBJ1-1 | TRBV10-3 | CAIRDRVMNTEAFF | TGTGCCATCAGAGACAGGGTCATGAACACTGAAGCTTTCTTT
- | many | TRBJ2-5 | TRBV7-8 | CASSLEVVIAIQETQYF | TGTGCCAGCAGCTTAGAAGTAGTCATCGCGATCCAAGAGACCCAGTACTTC
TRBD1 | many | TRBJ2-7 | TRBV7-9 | CASSSTRQGASEQYF | TGTGCCAGCAGCTCAACACGACAGGGGGCCAGCGAGCAGTACTTC
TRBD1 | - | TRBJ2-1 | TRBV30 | CAWSVTGPVYNEQFF | TGTGCCTGGAGTGTGACAGGGCCCGTATACAATGAGCAGTTCTTC
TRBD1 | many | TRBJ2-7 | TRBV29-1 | CSVAGTGGSYEQYF | TGCAGCGTCGCCGGGACAGGGGGTAGCTACGAGCAGTACTTC
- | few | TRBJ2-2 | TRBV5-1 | CASSLDSKNTGELFF | TGCGCCAGCAGCTTGGACAGCAAGAACACCGGGGAGCTGTTTTTT
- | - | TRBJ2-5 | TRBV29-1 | CSVQGGGRETQYF | TGCAGCGTCCAAGGGGGTGGGAGGGAGACCCAGTACTTC
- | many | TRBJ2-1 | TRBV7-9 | CASSPGPGRNEQFF | TGTGCCAGCAGCCCGGGACCCGGACGAAATGAGCAGTTCTTC
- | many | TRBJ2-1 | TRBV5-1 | CASSLVSRGNEQFF | TGCGCCAGCAGCTTGGTCTCGAGGGGCAATGAGCAGTTCTTC
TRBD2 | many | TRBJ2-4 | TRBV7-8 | CASSLAAGGPLNIQYF | TGTGCCAGCAGCTTAGCAGCGGGAGGGCCCTTAAACATTCAGTACTTC
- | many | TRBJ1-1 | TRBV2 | CASSEGGNTEAFF | TGTGCCAGCAGTGAAGGCGGGAACACTGAAGCTTTCTTT
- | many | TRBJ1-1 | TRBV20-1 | CSAREGGSGYTEAFF | TGCAGTGCTAGAGAGGGGGGGTCGGGGTACACTGAAGCTTTCTTT
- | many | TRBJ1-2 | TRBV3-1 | CASSPEVGLGSFGYTF | TGTGCCAGCAGCCCGGAGGTGGGGCTTGGGAGTTTTGGCTACACCTTC
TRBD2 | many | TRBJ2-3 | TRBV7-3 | CASSLGPGLAGGHPDTQYF | TGTGCCAGCAGCTTAGGACCAGGACTAGCGGGAGGGCACCCAGATACGCAGTATTTT
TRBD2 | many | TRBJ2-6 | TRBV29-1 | CSVPGAGAGGANVLTF | TGCAGCGTTCCGGGAGCGGGGGCAGGGGGGGCCAACGTCCTGACTTTC
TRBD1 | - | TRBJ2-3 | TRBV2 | CASTGQGYSTDTQYF | TGTGCCAGCACGGGACAGGGGTATAGCACAGATACGCAGTATTTT
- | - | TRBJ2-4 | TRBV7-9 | CASSFRDRAAKHISKNIQYF | TGTGCCAGCAGCTTTCGTGATAGGGCAGCGAAACACATCAGCAAAAACATTCAGTACTTC
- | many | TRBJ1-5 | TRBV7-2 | CASSLEWGRGNQPQHF | TGTGCCAGCAGCTTAGAATGGGGACGGGGCAATCAGCCCCAGCATTTT